The sequence of this T cell receptor beta chain was determined in a study of blood T cell repertoires in COVID-19 (dated by TCRdb to the early 2020s). Some background on the complete study: The collaborator samples originated in the United States, Italy and Spain and spanned the acute and convalescent phases of COVID-19. The prospective study material was composed of cDNA or gDNA derived from T cells, B-cell-depleted T cells, or PBMCs. Deeply sampled blood TCRbeta repertoires from subjects exposed to, actively infected with, or recovered from COVID-19 were included in the dataset. The repertoires were released in a freely available public database intended as a resource for research on the immune response to SARS-CoV-2. Samples were obtained from the ongoing ImmuneRACE study (first 160 participants) and from some 1,200 subjects provided by 6 global collaborators. Nearly every sample came with metadata listing a de-identified subject ID, COVID-19 status, age in years and sex. HLA class I and class II types, where available, came from metadata supplied by the sample provider rather than from assay-based typing. Results the study describes overall, beyond this receptor: How much clinical and demographic metadata was included differed by source and by participant, and the metadata was provided uncurated.

CDR3 length: 11 amino acids, cysteine to phenylalanine. Here the CDR3 DNA is all that survives: 33 bases in frame from base 1. V loses 7 bases, J loses 10 bases, and the germline ends lie 11 bases apart. CDR1 is given as WSHSY and CDR2 as SAAADI, both from the germline V gene. TCRbeta CDR3 regions were amplified from genomic DNA using the immunoSEQ Assay, a bias-controlled multiplex PCR. In the paper's pipeline: Within the assay, amplification of reference gene primers was used to estimate how many nucleated cells each sample contained. To quantify the absolute abundance of each unique TCRbeta CDR3 rearrangement, sequence reads were collapsed and filtered. For each sample, productive Simpson clonality was calculated as the square root of Simpson's diversity index across productive rearrangements. As stored in TCRdb, this immuneACCESS dataset retains in-frame rearrangements with V and J assigned. A fraction of the clones does not appear; measured against another copy, unresolved V genes explain less than half of the discrepancy, and the remainder lacks a known reason. D and trimming were read from the DNA, whereas the V and J calls and clone size are those reported in that table. The sample profile shows about 31,000 clones; 89% of them were found once. The biggest ten clones account for around 0.55% of the sample.

The collaborating institutions used their own protocols to collect whole blood in K2EDTA tubes. Collaborator samples were shipped for TCRbeta analysis as frozen whole blood, isolated PBMCs, or DNA extracted from either sample type. In the case of this clone: This clone's antigen is unknown. Base qualities are missing; no much larger clone stands one base away.

This TCR was sampled from a woman aged 40-49 years with active or convalescent COVID-19. The V and J segments used are TRBV10-2 and TRBJ2-1, with an unclear D gene assignment. Material: peripheral blood. The DNA sequence is TGCGCCAGCATCGGAGCCCGAGAGCAGTTCTTC. Translated, this gives CASIGAREQFF.